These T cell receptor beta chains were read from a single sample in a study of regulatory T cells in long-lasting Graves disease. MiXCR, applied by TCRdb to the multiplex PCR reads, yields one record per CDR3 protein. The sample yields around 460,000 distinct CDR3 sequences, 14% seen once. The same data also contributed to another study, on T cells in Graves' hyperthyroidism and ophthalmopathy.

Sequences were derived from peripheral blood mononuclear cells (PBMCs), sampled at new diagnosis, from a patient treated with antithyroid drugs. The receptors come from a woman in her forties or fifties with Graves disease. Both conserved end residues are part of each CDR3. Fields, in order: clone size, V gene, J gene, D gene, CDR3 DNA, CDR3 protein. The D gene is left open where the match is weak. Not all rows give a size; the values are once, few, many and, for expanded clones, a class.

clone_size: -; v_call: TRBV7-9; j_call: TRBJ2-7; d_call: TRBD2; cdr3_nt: TGTGCCAGCAGCTTTAGGCTAGCGGGACCATTTTCCTACGAGCAGTACTTC; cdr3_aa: CASSFRLAGPFSYEQYF
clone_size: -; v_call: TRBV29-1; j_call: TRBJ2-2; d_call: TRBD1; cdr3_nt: TGCAGCGTTGGGGACAGGGTCTACACCGGGGAGCTGTTTTTT; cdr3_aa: CSVGDRVYTGELFF
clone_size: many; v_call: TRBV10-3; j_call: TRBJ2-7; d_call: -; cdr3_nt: TGTGCCATCGCCCTCGGCGAAGGGTTTAACTACGAGCAGTACTTC; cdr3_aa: CAIALGEGFNYEQYF
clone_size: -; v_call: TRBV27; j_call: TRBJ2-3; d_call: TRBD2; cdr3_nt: TGTGCCAGCAGTCCTTTTGCTGGCGGGAGCCTCACAGATACGCAGTATTTT; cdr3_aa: CASSPFAGGSLTDTQYF
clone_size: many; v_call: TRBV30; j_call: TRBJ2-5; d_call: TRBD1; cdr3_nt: TGTGCCTGGGGACAGGGCGGGGAGACCCAGTACTTC; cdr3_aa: CAWGQGGETQYF
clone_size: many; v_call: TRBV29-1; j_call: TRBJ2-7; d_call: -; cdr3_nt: TGCAGCGTTACACCGGTTGATCGGGACTACGAGCAGTACTTC; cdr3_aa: CSVTPVDRDYEQYF
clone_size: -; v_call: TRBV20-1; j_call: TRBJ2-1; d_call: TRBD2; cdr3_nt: TGCAGTGCTAGAAAGCGGGAGGGCTGGGAGCAGTTCTTC; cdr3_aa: CSARKREGWEQFF
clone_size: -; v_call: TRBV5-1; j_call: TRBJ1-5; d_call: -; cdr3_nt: TGCGCCAGCAGCTTGTCCCCGGATCAGCCCCAGCATTTT; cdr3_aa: CASSLSPDQPQHF
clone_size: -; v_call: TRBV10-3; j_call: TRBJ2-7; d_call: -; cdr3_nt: TGTGCCATCAGTGAAGGATATTTTCCCCCTGAACGTCGCGAGCAGTACTTC; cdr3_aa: CAISEGYFPPERREQYF
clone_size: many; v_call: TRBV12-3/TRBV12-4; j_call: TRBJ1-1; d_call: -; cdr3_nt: TGTGCCAGCAGTTTTCCAGGGAGGAACACTGAAGCTTTCTTT; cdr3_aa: CASSFPGRNTEAFF
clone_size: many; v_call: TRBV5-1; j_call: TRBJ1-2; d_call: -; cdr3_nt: TGTGCCAGCAGCTTGGCTGGGGGGCACTACTATGGCTACACCTTC; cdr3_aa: CASSLAGGHYYGYTF
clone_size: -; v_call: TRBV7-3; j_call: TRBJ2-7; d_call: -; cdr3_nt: TGTGCCAGCAGCCCCCGGGACACCGACTACGAGCAGTACTTC; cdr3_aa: CASSPRDTDYEQYF
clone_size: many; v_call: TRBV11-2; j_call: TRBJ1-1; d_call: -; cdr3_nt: TGTGCCAGCGTAACACAAGGACAGTTCATGAACACTGAAGCTTTCTTT; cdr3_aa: CASVTQGQFMNTEAFF
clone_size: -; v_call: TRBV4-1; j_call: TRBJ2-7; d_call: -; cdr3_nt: TGCGCCAGCAGCCACCTACACACCGGGACTGACGCCTACGAGCAGTACTTC; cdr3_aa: CASSHLHTGTDAYEQYF
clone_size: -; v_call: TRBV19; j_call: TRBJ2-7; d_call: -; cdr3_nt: TGTGCCAGTAGTATAGCCAGCGCATCTACCTACGAGCAGTACTTC; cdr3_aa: CASSIASASTYEQYF
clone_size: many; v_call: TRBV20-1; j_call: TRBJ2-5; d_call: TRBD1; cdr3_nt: TGCAGTGCTAGGGGACAGGGTGGGAAGACCCAGTACTTC; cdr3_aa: CSARGQGGKTQYF
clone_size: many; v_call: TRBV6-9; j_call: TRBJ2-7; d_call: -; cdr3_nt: TGTGCCAGCAGTTCTAGCGCCTTCTCCTACGAGCAGTACTTC; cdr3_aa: CASSSSAFSYEQYF
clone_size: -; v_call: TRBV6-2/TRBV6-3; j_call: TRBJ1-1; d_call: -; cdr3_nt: TGTGCCAGCAGTTACACTTCAACGAACACTGAAGCTTTCTTT; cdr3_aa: CASSYTSTNTEAFF